Described below is a single T cell receptor (beta chain) sequence and its context. The data belong to a study of blood T cell repertoires in COVID-19. TCRdb keeps only in-frame clones here, not all; method: immunoSEQ multiplex PCR. Of approximately 79,000 clones listed, more than 65% are singletons. V was pared by 4 bases and J by 4 bases, with 4 bases of the junction left unmatched. From germline, CDR1 is SGHTA and CDR2 FQGNSA. There are 16 residues in the CDR3. Sample: peripheral blood. The rearrangement joins TRBV7-2 to TRBJ2-7, with TRBD2 matching over 16 bases. The receptor was derived from a woman between 50 and 59 years old with acute or convalescent COVID-19. In DNA form, the CDR3 reads TGTGCCAGCAGCTCGGGACTAGCGGGGGGGATATACGAGCAGTACTTC. Translating it yields CASSSGLAGGIYEQYF.